The sequence of this T cell receptor (beta chain) was determined in a study of cytomegalovirus exposure and HLA in healthy donors. Overall study context: The platform used for the 120 validation repertoires matched that of the roughly 700 first-cohort repertoires, a later analysis reported.

Findings and limits, study-wide: TCR beta chains numbering some 150 were designated cytomegalovirus-associated. One later analysis, an examination of the 120 validation repertoires, found that first-cohort TCR clusters tended to co-occur in them.

These donors were members of the roughly 120-subject validation cohort, a group separate from the roughly 670-subject first cohort. TCRdb keeps only in-frame clones here, not all; method: immunoSEQ multiplex PCR. Of 110,000 to 150,000 clones listed, 84% are singletons. Germline CDR1 is KGHSH and CDR2 is LQKENI. The CDR3 is made up of 15 amino acids. Trimming took 3 bases from V and 6 from J; bases not matched to a gene: 9. In regard to this clone: Antigen unknown.

The rearrangement joins TRBV18 to TRBJ2-7, with 9 bases aligning to TRBD1. The TCR sequence derives from a woman in her twenties or thirties in good health and CMV-seronegative. Input material: PBMCs. The CDR3 DNA follows: TGTGCCAGCTCACCTTTCTGGACAGGGGATTCCGAGCAGTACTTC. This encodes CASSPFWTGDSEQYF.